The T cell receptor beta chain under discussion was sequenced for a study of technical replicates of blood from a handful of donors. Method: immunoSEQ multiplex PCR; TCRdb's copy keeps in-frame clones and lacks some. The sample has 55,000 to 70,000 clones; roughly 89% are singletons. Germline values: CDR1 DFQATT, CDR2 SNEGSKA (reference sequence). V lost 6 bases, J lost 9 bases, and 3 bases stayed unmatched. This CDR3 comprises 11 residues. The sequence derives from a human donor in good health. Some clones in this sample may be carry-over from other donors' samples. The material sequenced was PBMCs. The chain couples TRBV20-1 to TRBJ2-1, with 9 bases that match TRBD2. CDR3: CSAAGGLEQFF. The CDR3 DNA follows: TGCAGTGCAGCGGGAGGACTTGAGCAGTTCTTC.